This is a list of T cell receptor beta chains from one sample in a study of blood T cell repertoires in COVID-19. Sequenced by immunoSEQ multiplex PCR; TCRdb stores in-frame clones only, minus some. The data show about 190,000 clones, around 86% seen once. The sequenced sample was peripheral blood. The source of these receptors is a woman between 40 and 55 years old with acute or convalescent COVID-19. The conserved cysteine and the conserved F or W are not part of the CDR3 here. Fields, in order: J gene, V gene, CDR3 length, CDR3 protein.

>TRBJ2-3|TRBV6-5|14
ASSYGGIPLEDTQY
>TRBJ2-7|TRBV27|11
ASSNRQDYEQY
>TRBJ2-7|TRBV27|12
ASGPGQGFYEQY
>TRBJ1-1|TRBV5-1|12
ASSLATDRVDAF
>TRBJ2-1|TRBV27|13
ASSHSGSSYNEQF
>TRBJ1-2|TRBV28|15
ASSFGLPGGTDYGYT
>TRBJ2-2|TRBV6-5|12
ASTPGAFTGELF
>TRBJ2-1|TRBV15|11
ATSREEGREQF
>TRBJ1-1|TRBV27|15
ASSHLAGAGLNTEAF
>TRBJ2-7|TRBV13|11
ASSRGGSSEQY
>TRBJ1-1|TRBV5-6|11
ASSSGRFTEAF
>TRBJ1-2|TRBV6-6|12
ASSYGTDNYGYT
>TRBJ2-1|TRBV7-3|14
ASSLTPGGTYNEQF
>TRBJ2-1|TRBV9|14
ASSTPGGQGVQEQF
>TRBJ2-1|TRBV30|9
AWSEPNEQF